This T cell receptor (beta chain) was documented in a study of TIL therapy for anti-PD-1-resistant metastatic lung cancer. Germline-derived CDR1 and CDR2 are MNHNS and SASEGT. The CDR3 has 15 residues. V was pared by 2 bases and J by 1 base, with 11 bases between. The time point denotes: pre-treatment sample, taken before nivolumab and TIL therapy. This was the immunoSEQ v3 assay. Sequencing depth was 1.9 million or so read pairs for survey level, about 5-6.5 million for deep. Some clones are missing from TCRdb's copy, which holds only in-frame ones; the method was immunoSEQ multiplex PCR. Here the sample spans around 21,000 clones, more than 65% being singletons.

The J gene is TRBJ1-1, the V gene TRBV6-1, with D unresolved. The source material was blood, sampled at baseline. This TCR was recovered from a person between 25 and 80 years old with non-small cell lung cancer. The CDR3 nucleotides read TGTGCCAGCAGTGAATCAGTAGGATGGAACACTGAAGCTTTCTTT. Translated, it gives CASSESVGWNTEAFF.